The sequence of this T cell receptor beta chain was determined in a study of early T cells in non-severe SARS-CoV-2 infection. Notes on the study in general: VDJdb-based annotation leaned toward anti-spike CD8 responses and missed private and CD4 specificities.

Trimming stripped 0 bases from V and 5 bases from J, with 12 bases between. There are 15 residues in the CDR3. Germline lookup yields CDR1 SGHAT and CDR2 FQNNGV. The library protocol tagged individual cDNA molecules with unique molecular identifiers. One entry per CDR3 protein results from TCRdb running MiXCR on the 5' RACE reads. Of approximately 71,000 distinct CDR3 sequences in the sample, more than 10% were seen once. As to this clonotype: Antigen unknown.

What was sequenced was whole blood. V and J are TRBV11-2 and TRBJ2-3; D perhaps matches TRBD2 (6 bases). This receptor was identified in an adult who was a healthcare worker with PCR-confirmed SARS-CoV-2 infection or an uninfected control (not recorded which). Here the CDR3 reads CASSLEGTSEDTQYF. CDR3 nucleotides: TGTGCCAGCAGCTTAGAAGGGACTTCGGAAGATACGCAGTATTTT.